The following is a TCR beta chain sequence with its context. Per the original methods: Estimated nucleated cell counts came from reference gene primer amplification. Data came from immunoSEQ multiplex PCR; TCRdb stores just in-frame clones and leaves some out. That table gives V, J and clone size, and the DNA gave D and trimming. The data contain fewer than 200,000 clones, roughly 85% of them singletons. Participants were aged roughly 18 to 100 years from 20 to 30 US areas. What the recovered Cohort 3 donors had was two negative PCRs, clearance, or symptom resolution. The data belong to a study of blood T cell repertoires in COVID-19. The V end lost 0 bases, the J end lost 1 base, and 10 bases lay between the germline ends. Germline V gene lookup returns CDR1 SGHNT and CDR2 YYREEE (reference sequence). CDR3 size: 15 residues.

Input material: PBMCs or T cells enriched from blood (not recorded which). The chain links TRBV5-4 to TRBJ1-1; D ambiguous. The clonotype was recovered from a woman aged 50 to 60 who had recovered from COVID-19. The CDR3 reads CASSLGVQTNTEAFF. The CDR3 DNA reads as TGTGCCAGCAGCTTGGGTGTACAGACGAACACTGAAGCTTTCTTT.